Below are 16 T cell receptor beta chains sequenced from a single sample in a study of cytomegalovirus exposure and HLA in healthy donors. The repertoire was sequenced with immunoSEQ multiplex PCR; TCRdb's copy has only in-frame clones and lacks some. The table shows around 200,000 clones, with roughly 88% occurring only once. The source material was PBMCs. All receptors derive from a young woman in good health and CMV-seronegative.

The V call is TRBV4-1, the J call TRBJ2-5; TRBD2 agrees at 11 bases. The V segment lost 1 base and the J segment 5 bases; nucleotides outside the gene matches: 12. The CDR3 totals 18 residues. The germline gives CDR1 MGHRA, CDR2 YSYEKL. Here the CDR3 reads CASSQVSLAGGWWETQYF. CDR3 coding DNA: TGCGCCAGCAGCCAAGTCAGCCTAGCGGGAGGATGGTGGGAGACCCAGTACTTC.

This sequence joins TRBV5-1 and TRBJ2-7; TRBD2 matches 7 bases. Germline assignment: CDR1 SGHRS and CDR2 YFSETQ. The CDR3 contains 14 residues. V gave up 3 bases and J gave up 2 bases; unmatched junction bases: 5. CDR3 sequence: CASSSNRGAYEQYF. CDR3 DNA sequence: TGCGCCAGCAGCTCCAACCGGGGGGCCTACGAGCAGTACTTC.

The J gene is TRBJ1-1, the V gene TRBV28, with TRBD1 matching 7 bases. V was clipped by 6 bases and J by 2 bases; unmatched bases: 9. The germline V gene encodes CDR1 MDHEN and CDR2 SYDVKM. CDR3 length: 15 amino acids. The CDR3 spells CASSLGGQVNTEAFF. The CDR3 DNA is TGTGCCAGCAGCCTAGGAGGACAGGTAAACACTGAAGCTTTCTTT.

The V gene is TRBV29-1, the J gene TRBJ2-7, with 7 bases matching TRBD1. Unmatched junction bases numbered 9, after V lost 7 bases and J lost 6 bases. The germline gives CDR1 SQVTM, CDR2 ANQGSEA. This CDR3 region has 12 residues. CDR3 region: CSATGFGVEQYF. CDR3 nucleotides: TGCAGCGCGACAGGGTTCGGCGTCGAGCAGTACTTC.

The chain links TRBV2 to TRBJ1-5; no clear D. The CDR3 has 13 residues. Germline CDR1 and CDR2: SNHLY and FYNNEI. Trimming removed 4 bases from V and 6 bases from J, with 10 bases in between. CDR3 bases: TGTGCCAGCAGTGGTGAGGTTGGTCAGCCCCAGCATTTT. Its protein product is CASSGEVGQPQHF.

V usage is TRBV5-5 and J usage is TRBJ2-7, with 7 bases aligning to TRBD2. Germline V gene lookup returns CDR1 SGHKS and CDR2 YYEKEE (reference sequence). The length of the CDR3 is 16 residues. V lost 0 bases, J lost 3 bases, and 9 bases stayed unmatched. The DNA for the CDR3 is TGTGCCAGCAGCTTGGCCTGGGAGGGAGTGGACTACGAGCAGTACTTC. This sequence encodes CASSLAWEGVDYEQYF.

The J gene is TRBJ2-7, the V gene TRBV18, with D uncertain. The CDR3 has 14 residues. V lost 0 bases and J lost 2, with 8 bases in between. Per the germline V gene, CDR1 is KGHSH and CDR2 is LQKENI. DNA of the CDR3: TGTGCCAGCTCACCACCGAACCCGGCCTACGAGCAGTACTTC. It is translated as CASSPPNPAYEQYF.

This clone was found a few times. The chain is built from TRBV6-5 and TRBJ1-1, with D possibly TRBD1 on 5 matching bases. The CDR3 is 14 residues long. The V and J ends lost 6 bases and 5 bases respectively, with 16 bases between them. Germline CDR1 and CDR2: MNHEY and SVGAGI. Here the CDR3 reads CASSRKTGGTEAFF. CDR3 nucleotides: TGTGCCAGCAGCAGGAAAACAGGAGGGACTGAAGCTTTCTTT.

The chain carries TRBV6-6 and TRBJ2-7; D possibly corresponds to TRBD1 (7 bases). This CDR3 region has 12 residues. The germline CDR1 and CDR2 sequences are MNHNY and SVGAGI (reference sequence). Trimming took off 6 bases at V and 4 bases at J, with 10 bases between the two ends. The CDR3 sequence: CASSQGGYEQYF. The CDR3 DNA reads TGTGCCAGCAGCCAGGGGGGATACGAGCAGTACTTC.

The rearrangement joins TRBV5-1 to TRBJ2-5; 10 bases line up with TRBD2. The CDR3 runs to 17 residues. V dropped 0 bases and J dropped 5; count of bases not matched to a gene: 10. The germline CDR1 and CDR2 sequences are SGHRS and YFSETQ. The CDR3 loop is CASSLVPAGGPWETQYF. The CDR3 DNA reads TGCGCCAGCAGCTTGGTTCCAGCGGGAGGGCCATGGGAGACCCAGTACTTC.

The chain carries TRBV27 and TRBJ2-1; D unresolved. Germline V lookup: CDR1 MNHEY, CDR2 SMNVEV (reference sequence). CDR3 length: 13 amino acids. Trimming cost V 5 bases and J 0 bases, with 5 bases left between them. The CDR3 protein is CASSRSSYNEQFF. CDR3 DNA sequence: TGTGCCAGCAGTCGGAGCTCCTACAATGAGCAGTTCTTC.

This clone was counted a few times. The rearrangement joins TRBV28 to TRBJ2-3; 12 bases are a match to TRBD2. With 11 bases clipped from V and 2 bases from J, the junction kept 5 bases outside the gene matches. This CDR3 is built from 14 residues. Germline-derived CDR1 and CDR2 are MDHEN and SYDVKM. Written as DNA, the CDR3 is TGTGCCTCCCGGACTAGCGGGGACACAGATACGCAGTATTTT. Translated: CASRTSGDTDTQYF.

The CDR3 sequence is CASSSPGLALNEQFF. The CDR3 bases are TGTGCCAGCAGTTCGCCGGGACTGGCCTTGAATGAGCAGTTCTTC. The rearrangement links TRBV28 to TRBJ2-1; weak D call: TRBD2 (6 bases). Germline CDR1 reads MDHEN; CDR2 reads SYDVKM. The CDR3 covers 15 residues. Trimming removed 4 bases from V and 7 bases from J, with 17 bases in between.

The chain carries TRBV4-3 and TRBJ2-1; perhaps TRBD1 as D (6 bases). There are 13 residues in the CDR3. V lost 4 bases, J lost 4 bases, and 8 bases lay in between. Germline CDR1 reads LGHNA; CDR2 reads YSLEER. The CDR3 DNA sequence: TGCGCCAGCAGCCCGGACAGATACAATGAGCAGTTCTTC. The encoded protein is CASSPDRYNEQFF.

CDR3 residues: CASSDRLLTGELFF. CDR3 nucleotide sequence: TGCGCCAGCAGCGATCGACTGCTAACCGGGGAGCTGTTTTTT. J is TRBJ2-2 and V is TRBV5-1, with D unclear. The CDR3 is made up of 14 amino acids. The V end lost 4 bases, the J end lost 5 bases, and 12 bases lay between the germline ends. The germline CDR1 and CDR2 sequences are SGHRS and YFSETQ.

This clone has a single count. The chain uses TRBV2 and TRBJ2-1, with 11 bases identical to TRBD2. Per germline, CDR1 SNHLY and CDR2 FYNNEI. This CDR3 has 15 residues. With V trimmed by 8 bases and J by 7 bases, 10 bases remained unmatched. CDR3: CASGSGRAWLNEQFF. CDR3 coding DNA: TGTGCCAGCGGTAGCGGGAGGGCCTGGTTGAATGAGCAGTTCTTC.